The TCR beta chain described here comes from a study of T cells after posttransplantation cyclophosphamide. The study, taken as a whole, reports: Recipient CMV seropositivity and CMV reactivation strongly tracked TRB clonality. TRB overlap between skin or GI tissue T cells and blood was limited. Later post-transplant blood repertoires were often dominated by donor CD8+ memory clones.

Clones were read by immunoSEQ multiplex PCR, and TCRdb kept only the in-frame ones, dropping some. The specimen has 30,000 to 45,000 clones, none found just once. Peripheral blood was collected from the related graft donor on the marrow donation day. This clone was observed many times. Its target is unknown. CDR1 is LNHDA, CDR2 SQIVND, per germline (reference sequence). The CDR3 is 14 residues long. Trimming pared 5 bases from V and 0 bases from J, leaving 10 bases between. The sequenced sample consisted of PBMCs. This sequence joins TRBV19 and TRBJ2-5, with D maybe TRBD2 (5 bases). The receptor's source is a girl between 10 and 17 years old in good health, CMV-negative, and a related stem cell transplant donor. The CDR3 DNA sequence: TGTGCCAGTAGTGGGAGACAAAACCAAGAGACCCAGTACTTC. This sequence encodes CASSGRQNQETQYF.